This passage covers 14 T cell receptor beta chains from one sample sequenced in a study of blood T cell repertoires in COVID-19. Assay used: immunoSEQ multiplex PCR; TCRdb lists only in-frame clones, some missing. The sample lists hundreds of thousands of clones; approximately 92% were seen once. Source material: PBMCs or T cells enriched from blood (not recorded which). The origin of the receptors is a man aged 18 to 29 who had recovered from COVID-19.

The CDR3 DNA reads as TGTGCCAGCAGCTTAGAAGTTGCGGGACAGAGAGACACCGGGGAGCTGTTTTTT. The encoded protein is CASSLEVAGQRDTGELFF. The genes are TRBV7-6 and TRBJ2-2, with a possible D match to TRBD1 (7 bases). Germline loops: CDR1 SGHVS, CDR2 FNYEAQ. V lost 1 base and J 3 bases, leaving 18 bases between the germline ends. The CDR3 loop spans 18 amino acids.

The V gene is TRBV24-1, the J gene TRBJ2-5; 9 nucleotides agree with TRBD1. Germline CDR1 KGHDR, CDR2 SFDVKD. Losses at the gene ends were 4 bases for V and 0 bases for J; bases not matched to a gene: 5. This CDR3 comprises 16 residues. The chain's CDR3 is CATSDPGTGYQETQYF. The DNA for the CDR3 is TGTGCCACCAGTGACCCCGGGACAGGGTACCAAGAGACCCAGTACTTC.

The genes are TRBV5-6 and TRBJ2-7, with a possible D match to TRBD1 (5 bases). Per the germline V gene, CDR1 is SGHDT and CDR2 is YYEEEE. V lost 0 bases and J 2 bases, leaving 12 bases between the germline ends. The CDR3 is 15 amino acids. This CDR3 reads CASSLGRGRTYEQYF. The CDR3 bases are TGTGCCAGCAGCTTGGGTAGGGGTCGGACCTACGAGCAGTACTTC.

The CDR3 reads CASSRDRIYNEQFF. CDR3 bases: TGCGCCAGCAGTCGAGACAGGATCTACAATGAGCAGTTCTTC. The chain joins TRBV23-1 to TRBJ2-1, with a weak D call TRBD1 (6 bases). TRBV23-1 is flagged as an ORF with uncertain function. Trimming stripped 4 bases from V and 3 bases from J, with 10 bases between. This CDR3 is 14 amino acids long.

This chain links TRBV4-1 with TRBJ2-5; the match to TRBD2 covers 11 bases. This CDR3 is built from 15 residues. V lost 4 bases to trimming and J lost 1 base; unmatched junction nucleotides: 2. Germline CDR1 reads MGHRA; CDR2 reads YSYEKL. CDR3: CASSPGLAGQETQYF. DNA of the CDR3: TGCGCCAGCAGCCCCGGACTAGCGGGCCAAGAGACCCAGTACTTC.

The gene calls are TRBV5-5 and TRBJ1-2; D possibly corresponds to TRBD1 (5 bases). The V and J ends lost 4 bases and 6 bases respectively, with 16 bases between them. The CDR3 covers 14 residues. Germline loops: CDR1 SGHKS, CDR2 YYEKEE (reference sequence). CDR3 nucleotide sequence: TGTGCCAGCAGCCGCGGGGCCGAACCTCATGGCTACACCTTC. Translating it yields CASSRGAEPHGYTF.

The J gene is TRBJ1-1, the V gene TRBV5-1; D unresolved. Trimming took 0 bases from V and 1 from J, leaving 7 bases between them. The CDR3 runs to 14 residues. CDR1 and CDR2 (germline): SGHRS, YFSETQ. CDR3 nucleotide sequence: TGCGCCAGCAGCTTGGTAGAGGAGAACACTGAAGCTTTCTTT. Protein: CASSLVEENTEAFF.

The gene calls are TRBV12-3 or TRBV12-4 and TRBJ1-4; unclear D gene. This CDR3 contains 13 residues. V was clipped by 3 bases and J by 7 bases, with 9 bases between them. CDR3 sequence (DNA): TGTGCCAGCAGTTTCGTGGGAGGTGAAAAACTGTTTTTT. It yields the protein CASSFVGGEKLFF.

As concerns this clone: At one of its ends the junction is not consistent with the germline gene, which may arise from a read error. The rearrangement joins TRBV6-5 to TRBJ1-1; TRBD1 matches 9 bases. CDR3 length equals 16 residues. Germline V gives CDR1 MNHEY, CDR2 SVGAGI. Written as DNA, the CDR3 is TGTGCCAGCAGTTACGATTCGACCCTCAGGGGACAGGGTTTCTCCTTT. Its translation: CASSYDSTLRGQGFSF.

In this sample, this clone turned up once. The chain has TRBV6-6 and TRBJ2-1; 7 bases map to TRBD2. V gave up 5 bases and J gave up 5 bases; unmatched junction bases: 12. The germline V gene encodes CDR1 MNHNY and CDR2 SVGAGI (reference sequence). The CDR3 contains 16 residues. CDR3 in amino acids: CASSKLAAQSNNEQFF. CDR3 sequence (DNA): TGTGCCAGCAGTAAGCTAGCGGCCCAATCCAACAATGAGCAGTTCTTC.

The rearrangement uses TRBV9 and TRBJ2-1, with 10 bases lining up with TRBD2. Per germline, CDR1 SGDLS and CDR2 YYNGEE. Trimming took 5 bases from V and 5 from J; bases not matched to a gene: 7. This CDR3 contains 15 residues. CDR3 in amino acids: CASRQGLAEHNEQFF. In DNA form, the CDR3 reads TGTGCCAGCAGACAAGGACTAGCGGAGCACAATGAGCAGTTCTTC. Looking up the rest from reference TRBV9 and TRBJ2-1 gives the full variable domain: DSGVTQTPKHLITATGQRVTLRCSPRSGDLSVYWYQQSLDQGLQFLIQYYNGEERAKGNILERFSAQQFPDLHSELNLSSLELGDSALYFCASRQGLAEHNEQFFGPGTRLTVL.

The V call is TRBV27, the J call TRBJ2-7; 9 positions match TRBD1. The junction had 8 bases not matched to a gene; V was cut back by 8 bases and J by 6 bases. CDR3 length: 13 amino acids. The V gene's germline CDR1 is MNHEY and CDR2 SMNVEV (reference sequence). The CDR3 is CASGKTGGGEQYF. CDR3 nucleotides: TGTGCCAGCGGTAAAACAGGGGGCGGCGAGCAGTACTTC.

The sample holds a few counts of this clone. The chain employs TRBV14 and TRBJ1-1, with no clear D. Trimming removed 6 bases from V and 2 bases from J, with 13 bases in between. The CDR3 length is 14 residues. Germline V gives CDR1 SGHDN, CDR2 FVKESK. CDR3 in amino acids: CASRLYGENTEAFF. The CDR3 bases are TGTGCCAGCAGGTTGTACGGGGAAAACACTGAAGCTTTCTTT.

The CDR3 is CASRSTENTEAFF. The CDR3, as DNA: TGTGCCAGCAGAAGCACAGAGAACACTGAAGCTTTCTTT. V is TRBV28 and J is TRBJ1-1; D is unclear. Germline V lookup: CDR1 MDHEN, CDR2 SYDVKM. This CDR3 comprises 13 residues. V lost 6 bases to trimming and J lost 1 base, with 9 bases between them.